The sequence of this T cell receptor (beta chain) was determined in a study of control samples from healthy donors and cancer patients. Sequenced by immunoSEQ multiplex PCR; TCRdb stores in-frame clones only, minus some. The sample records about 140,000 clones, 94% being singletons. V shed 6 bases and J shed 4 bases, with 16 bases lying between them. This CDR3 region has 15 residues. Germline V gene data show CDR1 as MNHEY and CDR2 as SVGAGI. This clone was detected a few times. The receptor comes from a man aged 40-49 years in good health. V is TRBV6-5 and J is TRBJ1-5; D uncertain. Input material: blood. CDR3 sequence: CASSPSEGGNQPQHF. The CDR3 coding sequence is TGTGCCAGCAGCCCCTCAGAGGGCGGGAATCAGCCCCAGCATTTT.